This is a list of T cell receptor beta chains from one sample in a study of breast tumors, draining lymph nodes, adjacent tissues. TCRdb recomputed calls from the multiplex PCR reads with MiXCR, one row per CDR3 protein. The table lists about 200,000 distinct CDR3 sequences, less than 40% of them singletons. The sequenced material came from axillary lymph node tissue. These receptor sequences come from a female donor with breast cancer. Some clones in this sample may be carry-over from other donors' samples. The CDR3 runs from the conserved cysteine through the conserved F or W.

v_call	j_call	cdr3_aa
TRBV6-1	TRBJ1-5	CASSERTGLMYSNQPQHF
TRBV19	TRBJ1-2	CASRKQDYGYTF
TRBV19	TRBJ2-1	CASSETSGRNNEQFF
TRBV6-6	TRBJ1-3	CASSHQGATPNTIYF
TRBV25-1	TRBJ1-5	CASSEKVGQPQHF
TRBV6-6	TRBJ1-2	CASSRDRNYGYTF
TRBV15	TRBJ1-4	CATSRALTGVNEKLFF
TRBV11-2	TRBJ2-1	CASSLAPGAGYNEQFF
TRBV5-4	TRBJ1-4	CASSLDRGEKLFF
TRBV5-4	TRBJ2-5	CASSLAPAGVTQETQYF
TRBV9	TRBJ1-3	CASSAGQVGNTIYF
TRBV11-2	TRBJ1-4	CASSQDRGEKLFF
TRBV15	TRBJ1-6	CATKGAGSNSPLHF
TRBV7-8	TRBJ2-3	CASSPSSGRTTDTQYF
TRBV6-6	TRBJ1-2	CASRGLIGYTF
TRBV7-3	TRBJ2-7	CASSSPYEQYF
TRBV7-9	TRBJ2-1	CASSLGGRGSYNEQFF
TRBV18	TRBJ2-2	CASSNLAVGHTGELFF
TRBV19	TRBJ2-1	CASSTGQGVKVDNEQSF
TRBV5-1	TRBJ2-1	CASSLRGVTYNEQFF
TRBV7-9	TRBJ2-1	CASRATHYEQFF
TRBV25-1	TRBJ2-3	CASSEWTSGSGSTDTQYF
TRBV20-1	TRBJ2-1	CSASGGAENEQFF
TRBV2	TRBJ1-5	CASSDRIVQPQHF
TRBV19	TRBJ1-1	CASSIVGGGTEAFF
TRBV7-2	TRBJ2-1	CASSNRGSTNEQFF
TRBV6-6	TRBJ2-1	CASSYVVGLLLVEQFF
TRBV12-3/TRBV12-4	TRBJ2-3	CASRPRQGDHTDTQYF
TRBV7-2	TRBJ2-4	CASSLAWTGGGGDIQYF
TRBV20-1	TRBJ2-3	CSATERSWYNEQYF
TRBV4-1	TRBJ2-3	CASSFDREFGTDTQYF
TRBV6-1	TRBJ2-3	CASSPGTGTTDTQYF
TRBV9	TRBJ2-7	CASSVSASGSSYEQYF
TRBV4-2	TRBJ1-3	CASSQGPGKRNTIYF
TRBV30	TRBJ2-7	CAWSVEEQYF
TRBV5-1	TRBJ2-3	CASSFRGQGATDTQYF
TRBV5-1	TRBJ2-6	CASSSTSGANSGANVLTF